This TCR beta chain was observed in a study of blood T cell repertoires in COVID-19 (dated by TCRdb to between 2020 and 2021). About the full investigation: Samples from collaborators originated in the United States, Italy and Spain and spanned both the acute and convalescent phases of COVID-19. The prospective study material was composed of cDNA or gDNA derived from T cells, B-cell-depleted T cells, or PBMCs. Subjects who had been exposed to COVID-19, were actively infected with it, or had recovered from it provided the deeply sampled blood TCRbeta repertoires that made up the dataset. The repertoires were released in a freely available public database meant as a resource for research on the immune response to SARS-CoV-2. Samples were obtained from the ongoing ImmuneRACE study (first 160 participants) and from about 1,300 subjects provided by 6 global collaborators. Sample metadata almost always included a de-identified subject ID, COVID-19 status, age in years and sex. Where available, HLA class I and class II types were obtained from metadata supplied by the sample provider rather than from assay-based typing. Study-wide findings and limitations: Clinical and demographic metadata were provided uncurated, with the amount varying by source and participant.

The CDR3 goes from the cysteine to the phenylalanine over 13 residues. Of the read, only the CDR3 DNA is kept; its 39 bases are in frame from base 1. According to the germline V gene, CDR1 reads MNHEY and CDR2 reads SVGAGI. V sheds 6 bases and J sheds 4 bases, leaving 9 bases between their ends. TCRbeta CDR3 regions were amplified from genomic DNA using the immunoSEQ Assay, a bias-controlled multiplex PCR. For the original study's pipeline: The number of nucleated cells in each sample was estimated by amplification of reference gene primers within the assay. To quantify the absolute abundance of each unique TCRbeta CDR3 rearrangement, sequence reads were collapsed and filtered. For each sample, productive Simpson clonality was calculated by taking the square root of Simpson's diversity index across productive rearrangements. Entries here come from immuneACCESS through TCRdb and include only in-frame sequences with V and J called. Some clones fail to appear in such tables; in the studies checked, an unresolved V gene covers under half of the shortfall, and the cause of the remainder is unknown. Clone size and the V and J calls come from that table; the DNA yielded D and trimming. This sample is represented by under 150,000 clones; around four fifths of them were singletons. The ten largest clones add up to roughly 2.9% of the sample.

The collaborating institutions used their own protocols to collect whole blood in K2EDTA tubes. For TCRbeta analysis, collaborator samples were shipped as frozen whole blood, as isolated PBMCs, or as DNA extracted from either sample type. In the case of this clone: What this receptor recognizes is not known. The record has no base qualities; no much larger clone is one base away.

The sequencing input was peripheral blood. The receptor comes from a middle-aged woman with active or convalescent COVID-19. The receptor chain draws on TRBV6-5 and TRBJ1-4; tentative D gene TRBD1, with 5 bases matching. The CDR3 reads as follows: CASRAGINEKLFF. The base sequence is TGTGCCAGCAGGGCAGGGATTAATGAAAAACTGTTTTTT.